Each of the 22 T cell receptor beta chains below was sequenced from the same sample in a study of blood T cell repertoires in COVID-19. Profiled with immunoSEQ multiplex PCR; TCRdb holds only in-frame clones, not every one. The table shows some 110,000 clones, with less than 90% occurring only once. Input material: peripheral blood. These receptors came from a human donor in a cohort sampled during active COVID-19.

V usage is TRBV6-1 and J usage is TRBJ2-3; 8 bases fit TRBD1. In germline, CDR1 is MNHNS, CDR2 SASEGT. Losses at the gene ends were 3 bases for V and 2 bases for J; bases not matched to a gene: 4. There are 15 residues in the CDR3. CDR3 amino acids: CASSEDREATDTQYF. The CDR3 DNA is TGTGCCAGCAGTGAGGACAGGGAAGCCACAGATACGCAGTATTTT.

This chain connects TRBV19 to TRBJ2-7; 8 bases line up with TRBD2. CDR1 is LNHDA, CDR2 SQIVND, per germline (reference sequence). J gave up 7 bases and V 4 bases, and 9 bases lay outside the gene matches. This CDR3 is 14 amino acids long. The CDR3 protein is CASSRGAGENEQYF. The CDR3 nucleotides read TGTGCCAGTAGTAGAGGAGCGGGAGAGAATGAGCAGTACTTC.

The J gene is TRBJ1-5, the V gene TRBV6-1; tentatively, D is TRBD1 (5 bases). Trimming cost V 4 bases and J 1 base, with 17 bases left between them. The CDR3 is 17 amino acids. CDR1 and CDR2 (germline): MNHNS, SASEGT. CDR3: CASSAGQGEISNQPQHF. For the CDR3, the DNA is TGTGCCAGCAGTGCAGGTCAGGGTGAAATAAGCAATCAGCCCCAGCATTTT.

The chain has TRBV15 and TRBJ2-1; D perhaps matches TRBD1 (6 bases). Between the trimmed V and J ends, which lost 1 base and 6 bases, there was a span of 10 bases. This CDR3 is 14 amino acids long. Germline V gene lookup returns CDR1 LNHNV and CDR2 YYDKDF (reference sequence). The CDR3 spells CATSRAGAGNEQFF. Written as DNA, the CDR3 is TGTGCCACCAGCAGAGCAGGGGCCGGCAATGAGCAGTTCTTC.

The chain is built from TRBV18 and TRBJ1-1, with 8 bases fitting TRBD1. The germline V gene encodes CDR1 KGHSH and CDR2 LQKENI. With 3 bases clipped from V and 6 bases from J, the junction kept 12 bases outside the gene matches. The CDR3 is made up of 16 amino acids. CDR3 sequence: CASSPPFPADRAEAFF. For the CDR3, the DNA is TGTGCCAGCTCACCCCCTTTCCCGGCGGACAGGGCTGAAGCTTTCTTT.

On this clone: At the DNA level, this CDR3 is encoded by other sequences in the same sample as well. The chain links TRBV4-1 to TRBJ2-1; 10 nucleotides line up with TRBD1. This CDR3 comprises 16 residues. V trimming: 0 bases; J trimming: 8 bases; junction bases outside the gene matches: 7. Germline assignment: CDR1 MGHRA and CDR2 YSYEKL. CDR3 nucleotide sequence: TGCGCCAGCAGCCAAGATAGGGGGACAGGGGTTTATGAGCAGTTCTTC. Amino acids: CASSQDRGTGVYEQFF.

The chain combines TRBV6-6 with TRBJ2-2; possibly TRBD2 for D (6 bases). This CDR3 comprises 16 residues. CDR1 is MNHNY and CDR2 is SVGAGI in the germline V gene (reference sequence). The V and J ends lost 6 bases and 2 bases respectively, with 16 bases between them. DNA for the CDR3: TGTGCCAGCAGGGGGGGAGCAGGGCTCAACACCGGGGAGCTGTTTTTT. The encoded protein is CASRGGAGLNTGELFF.

The chain is built from TRBV6-2 or TRBV6-3 and TRBJ2-3, with 9 bases lining up with TRBD2. Germline CDR1 and CDR2: MNHEY and SVGEGT. There are 16 residues in the CDR3. The V gene end was trimmed by 2 bases and the J gene end by 4 bases; junction bases not matched to a gene: 7. The CDR3 nucleotides are TGTGCCAGCAGTTACATCGCGGGGGGGCCTCCAGATACGCAGTATTTT. Amino acid sequence: CASSYIAGGPPDTQYF.

The chain links TRBV7-7 to TRBJ1-4; D is possibly TRBD1 (5 bases). Trimming stripped 5 bases from V and 8 bases from J, with 24 bases between. Germline loops: CDR1 SSHAT, CDR2 FNYEAQ (reference sequence). The length of the CDR3 is 17 residues. For the CDR3, the DNA is TGTGCCAGCAGCCCACGCAGGGCGTGGCAGATTCGCGAAAAACTGTTTTTT. Protein product: CASSPRRAWQIREKLFF.

This chain connects TRBV11-2 to TRBJ1-6; D is ambiguous. Trimming removed 7 bases at V and 12 bases at J, with 16 bases between. The CDR3 has 13 amino acids. CDR1 SGHAT and CDR2 FQNNGV come from the germline V gene. The CDR3 nucleotides read TGTGCCAGCACTGTTTGGGGAGACGGACCCCTCCACTTT. This sequence encodes CASTVWGDGPLHF.

CDR3 protein: CASSLDLSNQPQHF. In DNA form, the CDR3 reads TGTGCCAGCAGCTTAGATCTAAGCAATCAGCCCCAGCATTTT. The V and J genes are TRBV7-9 and TRBJ1-5, with D unclear. Germline lookup yields CDR1 SEHNR and CDR2 FQNEAQ (reference sequence). Trimming shortened V by 1 base and J by 1 base, and 5 bases separated the two germline ends. The CDR3 spans 14 residues.

V is TRBV10-3 and J is TRBJ2-2; unclear D gene. V was shortened by 9 bases and J by 4 bases, with 3 bases between the two germline ends. This CDR3 is 10 amino acids long. Germline V gene sequence: CDR1 ENHRY, CDR2 SYGVKD. The DNA for the CDR3 is TGTGCCATTCTCACCGGGGAGCTGTTTTTT. Translated: CAILTGELFF.

The V call is TRBV9, the J call TRBJ2-3, with TRBD2 identical over 7 bases. The CDR3 extends over 15 amino acids. Per germline, CDR1 SGDLS and CDR2 YYNGEE. V lost 3 bases and J lost 2; bases outside the gene matches: 6. This CDR3 is CASSGSGTTTDTQYF. In DNA, the CDR3 is TGTGCCAGCAGCGGATCCGGGACTACCACAGATACGCAGTATTTT.

The rearrangement joins TRBV15 to TRBJ2-2; perhaps TRBD1 as D (7 bases). The CDR3 runs 15 residues. Germline CDR1 LNHNV, CDR2 YYDKDF (reference sequence). Trimming stripped 1 base from V and 6 bases from J, with 12 bases between. CDR3 region: CATSRGQGGSGELFF. As DNA, the CDR3 is TGTGCCACCAGCAGAGGACAGGGAGGTTCCGGGGAGCTGTTTTTT.

This chain connects TRBV30 to TRBJ1-2; 7 bases map to TRBD1. The CDR3 runs 14 residues. Losses at the gene ends were 3 bases for V and 2 bases for J; bases not matched to a gene: 6. Germline values: CDR1 GTSNPN, CDR2 SVGIG (reference sequence). The CDR3 region is CAWSRDSINYGYTF. In DNA form, the CDR3 reads TGTGCCTGGAGCCGGGACAGCATAAACTATGGCTACACCTTC. Full variable domain (outside the CDR3, taken from reference TRBV30 and TRBJ1-2): SQTIHQWPATLVQPVGSPLSLECTVEGTSNPNLYWYRQAAGRGLQLLFYSVGIGQISSEVPQNLSASRPQDRQFILSSKKLLLSDSGFYLCAWSRDSINYGYTFGSGTRLTVV.

This chain links TRBV2 with TRBJ1-3; 9 bases match TRBD1. The CDR3 has 14 residues. CDR1 and CDR2 from the germline V gene are SNHLY and FYNNEI. V lost 6 bases to trimming and J lost 0 bases; unmatched junction nucleotides: 0. CDR3 protein: CASRTGGSGNTIYF. CDR3 bases: TGTGCCAGCAGGACAGGGGGCTCTGGAAACACCATATATTTT.

The chain joins TRBV10-3 to TRBJ2-2; 8 bases line up with TRBD2. With 3 bases clipped from V and 0 bases from J, the junction kept 6 bases outside the gene matches. CDR3 length equals 17 residues. Per germline, CDR1 ENHRY and CDR2 SYGVKD. CDR3 nucleotide sequence: TGTGCCATCAGTGACCGAAAAGCGGGAGCGAACACCGGGGAGCTGTTTTTT. It encodes CAISDRKAGANTGELFF.

J is TRBJ2-5 and V is TRBV7-9, with 13 bases that match TRBD2. Per germline, CDR1 SEHNR and CDR2 FQNEAQ (reference sequence). Germline trimming cut 2 bases from V and 6 bases from J; bases unmatched to any gene: 9. This CDR3 is 17 amino acids long. The CDR3 region is CASSLFGLAGEAKTQYF. The CDR3 DNA sequence: TGTGCCAGCAGCTTATTTGGACTAGCGGGAGAGGCAAAGACCCAGTACTTC.

The chain couples TRBV24-1 to TRBJ2-1; 12 bases agree with TRBD2. The germline CDR1 and CDR2 sequences are KGHDR and SFDVKD. V lost 1 base to trimming and J lost 7 bases; unmatched junction nucleotides: 7. The CDR3 has 17 amino acids. In DNA form, the CDR3 reads TGTGCCACCAGTGATTTCATACTAGCGGGAGGACGAAATGAGCAGTTCTTC. It specifies CATSDFILAGGRNEQFF.

This clone appeared once. The V call is TRBV5-1, the J call TRBJ2-1, with D possibly TRBD1 on 6 matching bases. The length of the CDR3 is 14 residues. Germline CDR1 is SGHRS and CDR2 is YFSETQ. Trimming took 3 bases from V and 3 from J, leaving 10 bases between them. The CDR3, as DNA: TGCGCCAGCAGCTCCGGGACAATCTACAATGAGCAGTTCTTC. It translates to CASSSGTIYNEQFF.

This clone has a single count. This chain uses TRBV13 with TRBJ1-1, with D hard to call. The germline gives CDR1 PRHDT, CDR2 FYEKMQ (reference sequence). The germline V and J ends were trimmed by 4 bases and 1 base, with 10 bases remaining between them. The CDR3 sequence is 14 residues long. This CDR3 is CASSSYRENTEAFF. CDR3 DNA sequence: TGTGCCAGCAGCTCGTACCGCGAGAACACTGAAGCTTTCTTT.

V gene TRBV7-9 combines with J gene TRBJ2-1, with 7 bases identical to TRBD2. The V and J ends lost 5 bases and 3 bases, in that order; junction bases with no gene match: 7. Germline lookup yields CDR1 SEHNR and CDR2 FQNEAQ (reference sequence). CDR3 length: 15 amino acids. The CDR3 region is CASSGAGYLYNEQFF. As DNA, the CDR3 is TGTGCCAGCAGCGGAGCGGGATATCTCTACAATGAGCAGTTCTTC.